These 25 T cell receptor beta chains share one sample of origin, sequenced in a study of response to subunit inactivated influenza vaccine. TCRdb reanalysed the RT-PCR reads using MiXCR and keeps one entry per CDR3 protein. The table has hundreds of thousands of distinct CDR3 sequences, approximately 11% seen once. These data also formed part of another study, on T cells expressing NK-cell markers. That study reports: Generation of TCR beta cDNA was performed by 5'RACE template switching incorporating UMIs.

Sample: PBMCs from blood, taken on the day of vaccination. Receptors originate from a man aged 45-60 years who received an inactivated influenza vaccine.

The CDR3, as DNA: TGTGCCACCAGCAGAGATGGGGACGGCTCTGGGGCCAACGTCCTGACTTTC. Its translation is CATSRDGDGSGANVLTF. This chain uses TRBV15 with TRBJ2-6; either TRBD1 or TRBD2 may fit D (5 bases each). The CDR3 totals 17 residues. Trimming cost V 0 bases and J 0 bases, with 9 bases left between them. Germline CDR1 and CDR2: LNHNV and YYDKDF (reference sequence).

In its sample, this clonotype was seen a few times. The chain uses TRBV6-2 or TRBV6-3 and TRBJ2-5; 9 bases fit TRBD1. This CDR3 region has 14 residues. V shed 5 bases and J 7 bases; nucleotides not matched to a gene: 8. Germline V gene data show CDR1 as MNHEY and CDR2 as SVGEGT. The CDR3 here is CASSLWQGQGTQYF. CDR3 sequence (DNA): TGTGCCAGCAGTCTTTGGCAGGGACAGGGGACCCAGTACTTC.

This chain links TRBV5-8 with TRBJ2-7; possibly TRBD1 for D (6 bases). Trimming stripped 4 bases from V and 2 bases from J, with 13 bases between. Germline-derived CDR1 and CDR2 are SGHTS and YDEGEE. The CDR3 length is 14 residues. The CDR3 region has the DNA TGTGCCAGCAGCATACAGGGAAGTCCCTACGAGCAGTACTTC. Translated, it gives CASSIQGSPYEQYF. The full variable domain, its missing parts supplied by reference TRBV5-8 and TRBJ2-7, is EAGVTQSPTHLIKTRGQQATLRCSPISGHTSVYWYQQALGLGLQFLLWYDEGEERNRGNFPPRFSGRQFPNYSSELNVNALELEDSALYLCASSIQGSPYEQYFGPGTRLTVT.

The J gene is TRBJ2-7, the V gene TRBV2; 11 positions agree with TRBD2. Trimming removed 1 base from V and 10 bases from J; junction bases left unmatched: 6. The germline V gene has CDR1 SNHLY and CDR2 FYNNEI. The CDR3 runs 14 residues. The CDR3 DNA sequence: TGTGCCAGCAGTGAAGGACTAGCGGGACGCCAACAGTACTTC. It specifies CASSEGLAGRQQYF.

This clonotype has just a few counts. The V and J genes are TRBV2 and TRBJ2-3, with TRBD1 identical over 9 bases. The CDR3 spans 16 residues. V was pared by 4 bases and J by 2 bases, with 7 bases of the junction left unmatched. CDR1 is SNHLY and CDR2 is FYNNEI in the germline V gene. This chain's CDR3 is CASSARDRVYTDTQYF. CDR3 DNA: TGTGCCAGCAGTGCGAGGGACAGGGTTTACACAGATACGCAGTATTTT.

Ten or more counts support this clonotype. J is TRBJ2-5 and V is TRBV5-1; TRBD2 matches 10 bases. The germline V gene encodes CDR1 SGHRS and CDR2 YFSETQ. CDR3 length: 14 residues. Trimming at V came to 4 bases and at J to 4 bases, leaving 4 bases not matched to a gene. DNA for the CDR3: TGCGCCAGCAGCAAGGGACTAGCGTCAGAGACCCAGTACTTC. Its translation is CASSKGLASETQYF. Combining the CDR3 with reference TRBV5-1 and TRBJ2-5 gives the whole variable domain KAGVTQTPRYLIKTRGQQVTLSCSPISGHRSVSWYQQTPGQGLQFLFEYFSETQRNKGNFPGRFSGRQFSNSRSEMNVSTLELGDSALYLCASSKGLASETQYFGPGTRLLVL.

This rearrangement joins TRBV29-1 to TRBJ1-1; D is unresolved. In germline, CDR1 is SQVTM, CDR2 ANQGSEA. The CDR3 spans 11 residues. The V gene lost 4 bases and the J gene lost 5 bases, with 8 bases spanning the gap. CDR3 nucleotide sequence: TGCAGCGTTGTCGAAGGAACTGAAGCTTTCTTT. This gives the protein CSVVEGTEAFF.

This clonotype was counted only a few times. The chain combines TRBV20-1 with TRBJ2-5; tentative D call: TRBD2 (5 bases). This CDR3 has 12 residues. Germline CDR1 reads DFQATT; CDR2 reads SNEGSKA (reference sequence). Between the trimmed V and J ends, which lost 5 bases and 1 base, there was a span of 8 bases. CDR3 sequence (DNA): TGCAGTGCTCAGCGGTCCCAAGAGACCCAGTACTTC. This gives the protein CSAQRSQETQYF.

For the CDR3, the DNA is TGTGCCAGCAGTGTAATCGCACTCGGGGACTACGAGCAGTACTTC. Its translation is CASSVIALGDYEQYF. The V gene is TRBV28, the J gene TRBJ2-7; D may be TRBD2 (5 bases). V was clipped by 5 bases and J by 3 bases, with 17 bases between them. The CDR3 loop spans 15 amino acids. CDR1 is MDHEN, CDR2 SYDVKM, per germline.

This chain links TRBV7-2 with TRBJ2-7; TRBD1 matches at 7 bases. The CDR3 is 16 amino acids. J gave up 2 bases and V 4 bases, and 11 bases lay outside the gene matches. Per germline, CDR1 SGHTA and CDR2 FQGNSA. CDR3: CASSYTPGQTAYEQYF. The CDR3 nucleotides read TGTGCCAGCAGCTACACCCCGGGACAGACCGCCTACGAGCAGTACTTC. Full variable domain (missing parts from reference TRBV7-2 and TRBJ2-7): GAGVSQSPSNKVTEKGKDVELRCDPISGHTALYWYRQSLGQGLEFLIYFQGNSAPDKSGLPSDRFSAERTGGSVSTLTIQRTQQEDSAVYLCASSYTPGQTAYEQYFGPGTRLTVT.

The table lists this clonotype with a few counts. The genes are TRBV20-1 and TRBJ2-1; 11 bases align to TRBD1. CDR1 and CDR2 (germline): DFQATT, SNEGSKA (reference sequence). The CDR3 length is 14 residues. Trimming removed 2 bases from V and 6 bases from J; junction bases left unmatched: 3. Here the CDR3 reads CSARWTGGINEQFF. For the CDR3, the DNA is TGCAGTGCTAGATGGACAGGGGGCATCAATGAGCAGTTCTTC.

This clonotype has more than one count but fewer than ten. In DNA form, the CDR3 reads TGTGCCAGCAGTCCCGCCAGGGGCCACAATGAGCAGTTCTTC. Amino acid sequence: CASSPARGHNEQFF. This chain links TRBV6-1 with TRBJ2-1; D is perhaps TRBD1 (6 bases). The CDR3 length is 14 residues. In germline, CDR1 is MNHNS, CDR2 SASEGT. Trimming stripped 5 bases from V and 5 bases from J, with 13 bases between.

This clonotype was counted only a few times. The chain is built from TRBV6-1 and TRBJ2-2; a possible D gene is TRBD1 (5 bases). V was trimmed by 6 bases and J by 6 bases, leaving 11 bases between them. The germline CDR1 and CDR2 sequences are MNHNS and SASEGT. The CDR3 totals 13 residues. The CDR3 loop is CASRRTGSGELFF. CDR3 DNA sequence: TGTGCCAGCAGACGCACAGGTTCCGGGGAGCTGTTTTTT.

This sequence joins TRBV12-3 or TRBV12-4 and TRBJ1-1; tentative D call: TRBD1 (5 bases). CDR3 length: 14 amino acids. Trimming pared 6 bases from V and 5 bases from J, leaving 16 bases between. The CDR3 spells CASSLRTEGTEAFF. The CDR3 DNA sequence: TGTGCCAGCAGCCTGAGGACCGAGGGGACTGAAGCTTTCTTT.

The V and J genes are TRBV12-3 or TRBV12-4 and TRBJ1-2, with TRBD1 identical over 9 bases. This CDR3 has 15 residues. With V trimmed by 5 bases and J by 7 bases, 11 bases remained unmatched. The CDR3 loop reads CASSLQGAIFGGYTF. The CDR3 DNA is TGTGCCAGCAGTCTACAGGGGGCGATTTTTGGTGGCTACACCTTC.

This clonotype was seen a handful of times. The V call is TRBV12-3 or TRBV12-4, the J call TRBJ2-7; 7 bases agree with TRBD2. Unmatched junction bases numbered 7, after V lost 5 bases and J lost 3 bases. The CDR3 is made up of 14 amino acids. CDR3 amino acids: CASSNLRDYYEQYF. The CDR3 bases are TGTGCCAGCAGTAATTTACGGGACTACTACGAGCAGTACTTC.

This clonotype has only a few counts. This chain links TRBV4-3 with TRBJ1-1; perhaps TRBD1 as D (6 bases). The germline V gene encodes CDR1 LGHNA and CDR2 YSLEER. Deletions cut 2 bases from V and 1 base from J, with 11 bases between. The CDR3 is 15 residues long. The CDR3 bases are TGCGCCAGCAGCCAAACCTTGGGGGCGAACACTGAAGCTTTCTTT. It codes for CASSQTLGANTEAFF.

The chain recombines TRBV5-1 with TRBJ2-3; D perhaps matches TRBD1 (5 bases). The CDR3 runs 12 residues. Looked up from germline, CDR1 is SGHRS and CDR2 is YFSETQ. V lost 4 bases and J lost 4, with 7 bases in between. The CDR3 DNA is TGCGCCAGCAGCCCGACAGCAGATACGCAGTATTTT. Its translation: CASSPTADTQYF.

In this sample, this clonotype turned up a few times. The rearrangement uses TRBV20-1 and TRBJ2-5; D assignment may be TRBD1 or TRBD2 (6 bases each). The germline gives CDR1 DFQATT, CDR2 SNEGSKA (reference sequence). V was shortened by 3 bases and J by 7 bases, with 24 bases between the two germline ends. This CDR3 contains 16 residues. This chain's CDR3 is CSARAPLGGPGVTQYF. As DNA, the CDR3 is TGCAGTGCTAGGGCCCCCCTTGGGGGGCCCGGTGTGACCCAGTACTTC.

The chain combines TRBV6-4 with TRBJ1-1, with 7 bases matching TRBD1. CDR3 size: 15 residues. Germline CDR1 reads MRHNA; CDR2 reads SNTAGT. V was pared by 0 bases and J by 1 base, with 2 bases of the junction left unmatched. CDR3: CASSDSYRGNTEAFF. The CDR3 DNA follows: TGTGCCAGCAGTGACTCTTACAGGGGGAACACTGAAGCTTTCTTT.

This clonotype was found many times. The V call is TRBV27, the J call TRBJ2-7, with D uncertain. CDR3 length equals 13 residues. From germline, CDR1 is MNHEY and CDR2 SMNVEV (reference sequence). The germline V and J ends were trimmed by 5 bases and 3 bases, with 11 bases remaining between them. In nucleotides, the CDR3 is TGTGCCAGCAGTCACGACACCAGCTACGAGCAGTACTTC. Translation: CASSHDTSYEQYF.

A few counts support this clonotype. The chain combines TRBV30 with TRBJ1-1; D gene unclear. V lost 2 bases to trimming and J lost 5 bases, with 6 bases between them. The germline gives CDR1 GTSNPN, CDR2 SVGIG (reference sequence). The CDR3 has 11 residues. The CDR3 DNA reads TGTGCCTGGAGTACGACTACTGAAGCTTTCTTT. It encodes CAWSTTTEAFF. Together with reference TRBV30 and TRBJ1-1, the CDR3 gives the full variable domain: SQTIHQWPATLVQPVGSPLSLECTVEGTSNPNLYWYRQAAGRGLQLLFYSVGIGQISSEVPQNLSASRPQDRQFILSSKKLLLSDSGFYLCAWSTTTEAFFGQGTRLTVV.

This clonotype was seen only a few times. J is TRBJ1-1 and V is TRBV5-1; tentative D call: TRBD1 (5 bases). Trimming cost V 0 bases and J 2 bases, with 23 bases left between them. Germline V gene sequence: CDR1 SGHRS, CDR2 YFSETQ. The CDR3 is 19 residues long. CDR3 amino acids: CASSLAFTGRQRYNTEAFF. The DNA of the CDR3 is TGCGCCAGCAGCTTGGCTTTTACGGGGCGACAGAGGTATAACACTGAAGCTTTCTTT.

For this clonotype: One base away lies a much larger clone, so this may be a sequencing read error. V usage is TRBV4-2 and J usage is TRBJ2-1, with a tentative D call TRBD1 (5 bases). CDR1 LGHNA and CDR2 YNFKEQ come from the germline V gene. This CDR3 is 11 amino acids long. Trimming shortened V by 11 bases and J by 4 bases, and 9 bases separated the two germline ends. The CDR3 sequence: CACKGYNEQFF. CDR3 nucleotide sequence: TGTGCCTGCAAGGGGTACAATGAGCAGTTCTTC.

This chain connects TRBV19 to TRBJ2-3; 8 bases are a match to TRBD1. CDR1 and CDR2 (germline): LNHDA, SQIVND (reference sequence). This CDR3 has 17 amino acids. J was trimmed by 4 bases and V by 3 bases; bases with no gene match: 12. The DNA for the CDR3 is TGTGCCAGTAGTATCGACGACAGGGGTTCCCGGGCAGATACGCAGTATTTT. Amino acid sequence: CASSIDDRGSRADTQYF.